The rows below give T cell receptor beta chains drawn from one sample of a study of shared clonotypes between healthy human individuals. Assay: immunoSEQ multiplex PCR; the TCRdb copy retains only in-frame clones and omits some. The data hold over a million clones, with about four fifths observed a single time. Specimen: memory CD4+ T cells from PBMCs. All receptors come from a man aged 18 to 29 in good health. Some clones in this sample may be carry-over from other donors' samples. The CDR3 runs from the conserved cysteine through the conserved F or W. Each record gives: V gene, J gene, D gene, clone size, CDR3 protein, CDR3 DNA. A D gene is named only where the DNA matches it firmly. Clone size, where shown, is once, few, many, or a class for clones that have expanded.

TRBV5-1	TRBJ1-4	.	.	CASRPSPNEKLFF	TGCGCCAGCAGACCGAGCCCTAATGAAAAACTGTTTTTT
TRBV19	TRBJ2-3	.	.	CASSIMGIDTQYF	TGTGCCAGTAGTATTATGGGAATAGATACGCAGTATTTT
TRBV28	TRBJ2-7	.	.	CASSTIYEQYF	TGTGCCAGCAGTACAATCTACGAGCAGTACTTC
TRBV6-5	TRBJ2-7	.	.	CASSYVQVDGEQYF	TGTGCCAGCAGTTACGTTCAGGTTGATGGGGAGCAGTACTTC
TRBV29-1	TRBJ1-1	.	.	CSVDRVNTEAFF	TGCAGCGTTGACAGGGTAAACACTGAAGCTTTCTTT
TRBV15	TRBJ2-6	.	.	CATSRPYSSGANVLTF	TGTGCCACCAGCAGACCCTACAGCTCTGGGGCCAACGTCCTGACTTTC
TRBV28	TRBJ1-1	.	.	CASKTSFGTEAFF	TGTGCCAGCAAAACGTCTTTTGGCACTGAAGCTTTCTTT
TRBV30	TRBJ2-2	.	.	CAWSREAGSNTGELFF	TGTGCCTGGAGCCGTGAGGCGGGGTCGAACACCGGGGAGCTGTTTTTT
TRBV28	TRBJ2-1	.	few	CASSLGRLNEQFF	TGTGCCAGCAGTTTAGGGAGATTGAATGAGCAGTTCTTC
TRBV7-3	TRBJ2-2	TRBD2	.	CASSPRKQTSAANTGELFF	TGTGCCAGCAGTCCTCGCAAACAGACTAGCGCCGCGAACACCGGGGAGCTGTTTTTT
TRBV29-1	TRBJ2-1	TRBD2	few	CSSLRRGGLTEQFF	TGCAGCTCCCTCCGGCGGGGGGGCTTAACTGAGCAGTTCTTC
TRBV5-8	TRBJ1-1	.	.	CASIWPEAFF	TGTGCCAGCATATGGCCTGAAGCTTTCTTT
TRBV28	TRBJ2-7	.	.	CASSTTRTGTYEQYF	TGTGCCAGCAGTACCACCCGGACCGGGACCTACGAGCAGTACTTC
TRBV28	TRBJ1-4	TRBD1	many	CASSLNRQGKGLFF	TGTGCCAGCAGTTTGAATAGACAGGGTAAGGGACTGTTTTTT
TRBV2	TRBJ1-1	.	few	CASSEQPETEAFF	TGTGCCAGCAGTGAACAGCCGGAGACTGAAGCTTTCTTT
TRBV25-1	TRBJ2-3	.	.	CASSIPASDTQYF	TGTGCCAGCAGTATACCAGCGTCAGATACGCAGTATTTT
TRBV18	TRBJ1-5	.	.	CASSPEGTQPQHF	TGTGCCAGCTCTCCCGAGGGGACTCAGCCCCAGCATTTT
TRBV28	TRBJ1-5	.	.	CATQGNQPQHF	TGTGCCACCCAAGGGAACCAGCCCCAGCATTTT
TRBV19	TRBJ1-5	.	.	CASSKDYSNQPQHF	TGTGCCAGTAGTAAGGACTATAGCAATCAGCCCCAGCATTTT
TRBV7-2	TRBJ2-7	.	.	CASSSTRDPYEQYF	TGTGCCAGCAGCTCAACAAGAGACCCCTACGAGCAGTACTTC
TRBV5-1	TRBJ2-1	TRBD2	.	CASSLTPPGLAGGDEQFF	TGCGCCAGCAGCCTAACCCCGCCGGGACTAGCGGGGGGGGATGAGCAGTTCTTC
TRBV6-6	TRBJ2-4	TRBD2	.	CASSYSLAGEKIIQYF	TGTGCCAGCAGTTACTCTCTAGCGGGAGAGAAGATCATTCAGTACTTC
TRBV20-1	TRBJ2-4	.	.	CSGGTNIQYF	TGCAGTGGCGGTACAAACATTCAGTACTTC
TRBV18	TRBJ1-2	.	.	CASSPRQVQANYGYTF	TGTGCCAGCTCACCCCGACAGGTTCAAGCTAACTATGGCTACACCTTC
TRBV5-4	TRBJ2-1	.	.	CASSPQGAGVYNEQFF	TGTGCCAGCAGCCCCCAGGGGGCGGGAGTCTACAATGAGCAGTTCTTC
TRBV7-2	TRBJ2-7	.	.	CASSFRGSTYEQYF	TGTGCCAGCAGCTTTCGGGGCAGTACCTACGAGCAGTACTTC
TRBV7-2	TRBJ2-3	.	.	CASASRGGDTQYF	TGTGCCAGCGCGTCCAGGGGCGGGGATACGCAGTATTTT
TRBV28	TRBJ1-2	.	once	CASSWGREANYGYTF	TGTGCCAGCAGTTGGGGTAGGGAAGCGAACTATGGCTACACCTTC
TRBV19	TRBJ2-7	TRBD2	.	CASSIAVAGVGYSYEQYF	TGTGCCAGTAGTATTGCGGTAGCGGGAGTTGGATACTCCTACGAGCAGTACTTC
TRBV27	TRBJ1-1	TRBD1	.	CASSLLREGAGTEAFF	TGTGCCAGCAGTTTGCTTCGTGAGGGGGCCGGCACTGAAGCTTTCTTT
TRBV28	TRBJ1-2	.	.	CASSSPTGGGYTF	TGTGCCAGCAGTTCGCCGACAGGTGGTGGCTACACCTTC
TRBV28	TRBJ2-7	TRBD1	.	CASSADRGGLYEQYF	TGTGCCAGCAGTGCCGACAGGGGGGGTTTATACGAGCAGTACTTC
TRBV28	TRBJ1-2	.	.	CASSLYGGADYGYTF	TGTGCCAGCAGTTTATACGGGGGCGCGGACTATGGCTACACCTTC
TRBV9	TRBJ2-1	TRBD1	.	CASSTRGRASYNEQFF	TGTGCCAGCAGCACAAGGGGGCGGGCCTCCTACAATGAGCAGTTCTTC
TRBV11-2	TRBJ1-2	.	.	CASSLDGTQTSHTF	TGTGCCAGCAGCTTAGATGGGACACAAACTAGTCACACCTTC
TRBV6-6	TRBJ2-1	TRBD2	.	CASRAGLAGGYEQFF	TGTGCCAGCAGAGCGGGACTAGCGGGAGGCTATGAGCAGTTCTTC
TRBV5-1	TRBJ2-1	TRBD2	many	CASSSRLAGGPSEQFF	TGCGCCAGCAGCTCGCGACTAGCGGGAGGGCCCTCTGAGCAGTTCTTC
TRBV5-1	TRBJ2-2	.	.	CASSSLRSTGELFF	TGCGCCAGCTCCTCCCTCCGCTCTACCGGGGAGCTGTTTTTT
TRBV5-4	TRBJ2-3	TRBD2	few	CASSLVSGSDTQYF	TGTGCCAGCAGCTTGGTTAGCGGGAGCGATACGCAGTATTTT
TRBV11-2	TRBJ2-1	TRBD2	.	CASSSGLLSYNEQFF	TGTGCCAGCAGCTCGGGACTATTGTCCTACAATGAGCAGTTCTTC
TRBV2	TRBJ2-3	TRBD2	.	CASSEIAGGDTQYF	TGTGCCAGCAGTGAAATTGCGGGAGGGGATACGCAGTATTTT
TRBV7-9	TRBJ2-5	.	.	CASSLGAGYQETQYF	TGTGCCAGCAGCTTAGGCGCAGGGTACCAAGAGACCCAGTACTTC
TRBV30	TRBJ2-1	.	.	CAWSEGGTYNEQFF	TGTGCCTGGAGTGAAGGCGGCACCTACAATGAGCAGTTCTTC
TRBV27	TRBJ2-3	TRBD2	.	CASSFYYASGDTQYF	TGTGCCAGCAGTTTTTATTATGCTAGCGGGGATACGCAGTATTTT
TRBV6-5	TRBJ2-7	.	.	CATTRGGGTGYEQYF	TGTGCCACCACCAGGGGGGGAGGGACGGGCTACGAGCAGTACTTC
TRBV18	TRBJ2-3	.	.	CASSPRLDEPSTDTQYF	TGTGCCAGCTCACCGCGCTTGGACGAACCTAGCACAGATACGCAGTATTTT
TRBV7-2	TRBJ1-1	TRBD1	.	CASSQWTGGTEAFF	TGTGCCAGCAGCCAATGGACAGGGGGCACTGAAGCTTTCTTT
TRBV18	TRBJ2-5	.	.	CASSPRDRETQYF	TGTGCCAGCTCACCACGAGACAGAGAGACCCAGTACTTC
TRBV5-1	TRBJ1-1	.	.	CASEQGTGTEAFF	TGCGCCAGCGAACAAGGGACGGGCACTGAAGCTTTCTTT
TRBV30	TRBJ2-5	.	.	CAWSPARVKLGETQYF	TGTGCCTGGAGCCCCGCCCGGGTTAAGTTAGGAGAGACCCAGTACTTC
TRBV9	TRBJ2-5	.	.	CASSPGLPTKWYQETQYF	TGTGCCAGCAGCCCAGGACTACCCACAAAATGGTACCAAGAGACCCAGTACTTC
TRBV13	TRBJ2-5	.	.	CASSLEGGRGETQYF	TGTGCCAGCAGCTTAGAGGGGGGCCGGGGTGAGACCCAGTACTTC
TRBV5-6	TRBJ2-7	.	.	CASSFFRDGSYEQYF	TGTGCCAGCAGCTTCTTCCGGGACGGCTCCTACGAGCAGTACTTC
TRBV5-1	TRBJ2-2	.	.	CASSTHANTGELFF	TGCGCCAGCAGCACACACGCGAACACCGGGGAGCTGTTTTTT
TRBV27	TRBJ2-2	.	many	CASSLDPYEELFF	TGTGCCAGCAGTTTAGACCCTTACGAGGAGCTGTTTTTT